These 5 T cell receptor beta chains were all obtained from the same sample, sequenced in a study of blood T cell repertoires in COVID-19. Produced via immunoSEQ multiplex PCR; TCRdb's table is partial and in-frame only. The sample lists 360,000 or so clones, about 92% occurring once. Input material: peripheral blood. The source of these receptors is a woman aged 60-75 years with COVID-19, enrolled during active disease.

This clone was observed a few times. V usage is TRBV28 and J usage is TRBJ1-4, with D possibly being TRBD1 (5 bases). Germline CDR1 is MDHEN and CDR2 is SYDVKM. The CDR3 covers 16 residues. Trimming pared 3 bases from V and 6 bases from J, leaving 17 bases between. The CDR3 here is CASSFWGGARDEKLFF. CDR3 DNA: TGTGCCAGCAGTTTCTGGGGCGGGGCGCGGGATGAAAAACTGTTTTTT.

The chain couples TRBV3-1 (or the pseudogene TRBV3-2) to TRBJ1-2; 9 nucleotides agree with TRBD1. Germline V gives CDR1 LGHDT, CDR2 YNNKEL (reference sequence). The ends lost 3 bases at V and 3 bases at J; junction bases unmatched: 5. There are 15 residues in the CDR3. The CDR3, as DNA: TGTGCCAGCAGCCAGGGACAGGGTAAGGACTATGGCTACACCTTC. Its protein is CASSQGQGKDYGYTF.

Note on this clone: Sequence at one end of the junction differs from germline and may be a read error. This chain joins TRBV2 and TRBJ2-7; 10 bases line up with TRBD1. The CDR3 runs to 13 residues. Germline loops: CDR1 SNHLY, CDR2 FYNNEI. DNA for the CDR3: TGTGCCAGCTCGGACAGGGGGTCCTCCGAGCAGTACTTC. This translates into CASSDRGSSEQYF. The full variable domain, rest sourced from reference TRBV2 and TRBJ2-7, is EPEVTQTPSHQVTQMGQEVILRCVPISNHLYFYWYRQILGQKVEFLVSFYNNEISEKSEIFDDQFSVERPDGSNFTLKIRSTKLEDSAMYFCASSDRGSSEQYFGPGTRLTVT.

This clone was seen just once. The chain combines TRBV5-5 with TRBJ1-2; 12 bases fit TRBD1. The CDR3 is 15 residues long. Trimming took 2 bases from V and 8 from J; bases not matched to a gene: 7. Germline assignment: CDR1 SGHKS and CDR2 YYEKEE (reference sequence). CDR3 sequence reads: CASSLRDRGLDGYTF. DNA of the CDR3: TGTGCCAGCAGCTTACGGGACAGGGGGCTGGACGGCTACACCTTC.

This rearrangement joins TRBV10-3 to TRBJ1-5, with D possibly being TRBD1 (6 bases). Germline V gene sequence: CDR1 ENHRY, CDR2 SYGVKD. V was pared by 4 bases and J by 1 base, with 17 bases between. The CDR3 length is 17 residues. The CDR3 DNA follows: TGTGCCATCAGTGGGACCGAACAGGGAGCAAGCAATCAGCCCCAGCATTTT. Its protein product is CAISGTEQGASNQPQHF.